These 10 T cell receptor beta chains originate from one sample sequenced in a study of PD-1 blockade in classical Hodgkin lymphoma. Clones were sequenced by immunoSEQ multiplex PCR, and TCRdb holds only the in-frame ones, with some missing. The sample lists fewer than 25,000 clones, over 90% seen once, with about 0.41% in the top ten. Time point specified: newly diagnosed, previously untreated cHL patient sample. Magnetic negative selection served to purify CD4+ T cells out of PBMCs that had been thawed. The sequencing input was CD4+ T cells from blood. Every receptor here comes from a human donor with classical Hodgkin lymphoma.

This chain joins TRBV5-6 and TRBJ2-5; D is unresolved. Germline V gene lookup returns CDR1 SGHDT and CDR2 YYEEEE. Deletions cut 3 bases from V and 1 base from J, with 4 bases between. This CDR3 has 12 residues. CDR3 DNA sequence: TGTGCCAGCAGCTCCCTCCAAGAGACCCAGTACTTC. It codes for CASSSLQETQYF.

The chain is built from TRBV28 and TRBJ1-2, with TRBD1 matching over 7 bases. The junction had 0 bases not matched to a gene; V was cut back by 6 bases and J by 2 bases. CDR3 length: 12 residues. The germline V gene has CDR1 MDHEN and CDR2 SYDVKM. The CDR3 region is CASRTGNYGYTF. CDR3 nucleotide sequence: TGTGCCAGCAGGACAGGGAACTATGGCTACACCTTC.

The CDR3 bases are TGTGCCAGCAGCCCCTCAGGCGGCTCCTACAATGAGCAGTTCTTC. Translating it yields CASSPSGGSYNEQFF. This chain uses TRBV11-2 with TRBJ2-1; D gene uncertain. Germline V lookup: CDR1 SGHAT, CDR2 FQNNGV. V was cut by 5 bases and J by 0 bases, with 11 bases left in between. This CDR3 has 15 amino acids.

The chain has TRBV27 and TRBJ2-5; D perhaps matches TRBD2 (6 bases). Per germline, CDR1 MNHEY and CDR2 SMNVEV (reference sequence). This CDR3 is built from 14 residues. V lost 6 bases, J lost 2 bases, and 13 bases lay in between. DNA for the CDR3: TGTGCCAGCAGCCGAAGCGGGTTACAAGAGACCCAGTACTTC. Its protein is CASSRSGLQETQYF.

The table lists this clone with a count of one. CDR3 bases: TGTGCCAGCAGTTACTCGACAGGGGGCAGGAACAATGAGCAGTTCTTC. It yields the protein CASSYSTGGRNNEQFF. The chain carries TRBV6-5 and TRBJ2-1; 10 bases line up with TRBD1. With V trimmed by 0 bases and J by 5 bases, 4 bases remained unmatched. Germline CDR1 is MNHEY and CDR2 is SVGAGI. The CDR3 consists of 16 residues.

V and J are TRBV5-1 and TRBJ2-3; D unresolved. Germline values: CDR1 SGHRS, CDR2 YFSETQ. Between the trimmed V and J ends, which lost 0 bases and 2 bases, there was a span of 7 bases. The CDR3 contains 14 residues. The CDR3 is CASSLESVTDTQYF. The CDR3 DNA reads TGCGCCAGCAGCTTGGAGAGTGTCACAGATACGCAGTATTTT.

The chain is built from TRBV13 and TRBJ2-1, with 7 bases matching TRBD1. Germline V gene lookup returns CDR1 PRHDT and CDR2 FYEKMQ (reference sequence). The CDR3 runs to 16 residues. The V gene end was trimmed by 5 bases and the J gene end by 4 bases; junction bases not matched to a gene: 11. The DNA for the CDR3 is TGTGCCAGCAGCCCCCCAACGGGACAGCCTTACAATGAGCAGTTCTTC. It yields the protein CASSPPTGQPYNEQFF.

V usage is TRBV5-6 and J usage is TRBJ2-3; a possible D gene is TRBD2 (6 bases). From germline, CDR1 is SGHDT and CDR2 YYEEEE. This CDR3 is 14 amino acids long. Trimming removed 0 bases from V and 1 base from J, with 6 bases in between. CDR3 protein: CASSLGGGTDTQYF. The CDR3 region has the DNA TGTGCCAGCAGCTTGGGCGGGGGCACAGATACGCAGTATTTT.

J is TRBJ1-2 and V is TRBV9; a possible D gene is TRBD1 (5 bases). The CDR3 totals 13 residues. Trimming pared 0 bases from V and 6 bases from J, leaving 9 bases between. Germline V lookup: CDR1 SGDLS, CDR2 YYNGEE. The CDR3 nucleotides read TGTGCCAGCAGCGTAGGGGGGACGGATGGCTACACCTTC. Translation gives CASSVGGTDGYTF.

The chain combines TRBV5-5 with TRBJ1-5; a weak D match, TRBD1 (6 bases). Trimming took off 0 bases at V and 5 bases at J, with 12 bases between the two ends. Germline CDR1 reads SGHKS; CDR2 reads YYEKEE (reference sequence). CDR3 length: 15 amino acids. The CDR3 here is CASSLVGGADQPQHF. The CDR3 nucleotides are TGTGCCAGCAGCTTGGTTGGGGGGGCGGATCAGCCCCAGCATTTT.